These 10 T cell receptor beta chains share one sample of origin, sequenced in a study of T cells in localized non-small cell lung cancer. Assay: immunoSEQ multiplex PCR; the TCRdb copy retains only in-frame clones and omits some. The sample contains approximately 35,000 clones, over 80% of which appear only once. Here the sequenced sample was PBMCs, taken before any cancer treatment. The source of these receptors is a man between 40 and 69 years old with stage II lung adenocarcinoma.

The chain employs TRBV2 and TRBJ2-5; a possible D gene is TRBD1 (5 bases). This CDR3 has 16 amino acids. Germline-derived CDR1 and CDR2 are SNHLY and FYNNEI. V lost 1 base, J lost 7 bases, and 19 bases lay in between. This CDR3 reads CASSEEGILPQRTQYF. CDR3 DNA: TGTGCCAGCAGTGAAGAGGGGATCCTTCCCCAACGGACCCAGTACTTC.

This chain connects TRBV6-5 to TRBJ2-3, with a tentative D call TRBD2 (6 bases). The CDR3 is 15 residues long. Trimming pared 6 bases from V and 4 bases from J, leaving 17 bases between. The germline V gene has CDR1 MNHEY and CDR2 SVGAGI. CDR3 bases: TGTGCCAGCAGCCGCCATGGGCGGGATTCAGATACGCAGTATTTT. It encodes CASSRHGRDSDTQYF.

This clone was counted a single time. Here the CDR3 reads CASGTTSSGPYF. CDR3 nucleotides: TGTGCCAGCGGGACTACGTCGTCAGGTCCGTACTTC. The V gene is TRBV28, the J gene TRBJ2-7, with 7 bases that match TRBD2. The CDR3 length is 12 residues. Trimming removed 8 bases from V and 12 bases from J; junction bases left unmatched: 13. The germline V gene has CDR1 MDHEN and CDR2 SYDVKM. The whole variable domain, filled in from reference TRBV28 and TRBJ2-7, reads DVKVTQSSRYLVKRTGEKVFLECVQDMDHENMFWYRQDPGLGLRLIYFSYDVKMKEKGDIPEGYSVSREKKERFSLILESASTNQTSMYLCASGTTSSGPYFGPGTRLTVT.

The chain carries TRBV6-1 and TRBJ1-1; unclear D gene. Germline loops: CDR1 MNHNS, CDR2 SASEGT. The CDR3 spans 12 residues. V was shortened by 8 bases and J by 6 bases, with 13 bases between the two germline ends. CDR3 DNA sequence: TGTGCCAGCTCTTTGGCCCGGGCTGAAGCTTTCTTT. This gives the protein CASSLARAEAFF.

The J gene is TRBJ2-7, the V gene TRBV5-5, with D maybe TRBD1 (6 bases). The germline V gene has CDR1 SGHKS and CDR2 YYEKEE (reference sequence). The V end lost 7 bases, the J end lost 3 bases, and 17 bases lay between the germline ends. This CDR3 region has 14 residues. The CDR3 loop is CASGSGAQRYEQYF. The DNA for the CDR3 is TGTGCCAGCGGGTCAGGGGCCCAACGCTACGAGCAGTACTTC.

The chain joins TRBV30 to TRBJ2-7; D remains unclear. V dropped 4 bases and J dropped 3 bases, with 7 bases sitting between them. Germline values: CDR1 GTSNPN, CDR2 SVGIG (reference sequence). The CDR3 contains 11 residues. CDR3 loop: CAWKGIYEQYF. CDR3 coding DNA: TGTGCCTGGAAAGGAATCTACGAGCAGTACTTC. Looking up the rest from reference TRBV30 and TRBJ2-7 gives the full variable domain: SQTIHQWPATLVQPVGSPLSLECTVEGTSNPNLYWYRQAAGRGLQLLFYSVGIGQISSEVPQNLSASRPQDRQFILSSKKLLLSDSGFYLCAWKGIYEQYFGPGTRLTVT.

The V call is TRBV18, the J call TRBJ2-7, with 10 bases aligning to TRBD1. The CDR3 has 13 residues. Per germline, CDR1 KGHSH and CDR2 LQKENI. V dropped 3 bases and J dropped 6; count of bases not matched to a gene: 2. The CDR3 sequence is CASSPRDRGEQYF. The CDR3 DNA sequence: TGTGCCAGCTCACCCCGGGACAGGGGCGAGCAGTACTTC.

This clone was seen a single time. The CDR3 DNA reads as TGTGCCAGCGGAGAAACGAGGACAGGGACGGCGAGGGGCTACACCTTC. It codes for CASGETRTGTARGYTF. This chain links TRBV2 with TRBJ1-2; 8 bases fit TRBD1. CDR1 and CDR2 from the germline V gene are SNHLY and FYNNEI. The J segment lost 8 bases and the V segment lost 8 bases, leaving 19 bases of the junction unmatched. There are 16 residues in the CDR3.

The genes are TRBV27 and TRBJ2-5, with a weak D call TRBD2 (6 bases). There are 15 residues in the CDR3. V dropped 7 bases and J dropped 1 base, with 16 bases sitting between them. Germline assignment: CDR1 MNHEY and CDR2 SMNVEV (reference sequence). CDR3 DNA: TGTGCCAGCAAGGGGACTGTAAACCCCCAAGAGACCCAGTACTTC. Its protein product is CASKGTVNPQETQYF.

This clone was observed a few times. The CDR3 is CASSFAREVNEQYF. DNA for the CDR3: TGTGCCAGCAGTTTTGCCAGGGAAGTCAACGAGCAGTACTTC. The chain employs TRBV28 and TRBJ2-7; D possibly corresponds to TRBD1 (5 bases). Deletions cut 3 bases from V and 5 bases from J, with 14 bases between. CDR1 is MDHEN, CDR2 SYDVKM, per germline. This CDR3 region has 14 residues.